This paragraph reports one T cell receptor (beta chain). CDR1 and CDR2 (germline): LNHDA, SQIVND (reference sequence). The CDR3 sequence is 14 residues long. The V gene lost 3 bases and the J gene lost 7 bases, with 13 bases spanning the gap. In the study's own analysis: Reference gene primer amplification gave nucleated cell count estimates. Produced via immunoSEQ multiplex PCR; TCRdb's table is partial and in-frame only. That table supplies the V and J calls and clone size; D and trimming were determined from the DNA. This table has some 180,000 clones, 75% to 90% appearing once. The data were obtained in a study of blood T cell repertoires in COVID-19. Study context: Samples representing acute and convalescent COVID-19 were sourced from the United States, Italy and Spain. In each case, the material was cDNA or gDNA derived from T cells, B-cell-depleted T cells, or PBMCs.

The sequencing sample was made of peripheral blood. The receptor was isolated from a woman in her fifties or sixties with acute or convalescent COVID-19. V usage is TRBV19 and J usage is TRBJ2-4; D perhaps matches TRBD2 (6 bases). DNA of the CDR3: TGTGCCAGTAGTATCGATGGGAGGACTAACATTCAGTACTTC. Amino acids: CASSIDGRTNIQYF.